This record covers a single T cell receptor beta chain. Its target is not known. Presence of unique molecular identifiers characterized the TCR beta cDNA libraries. TCRdb ran MiXCR on the PCR reads and lists one entry per CDR3 protein. The table has 650,000 to 900,000 distinct CDR3 sequences, more than 45% seen once. These data are taken from a study of post-analysis software for immune sequencing data. Study context: Relapsing-remitting, secondary progressive and progressive-relapsing multiple sclerosis courses were included.

The length of the CDR3 is 14 residues. The V gene's germline CDR1 is DFQATT and CDR2 SNEGSKA (reference sequence). Deletions cut 5 bases from V and 5 bases from J, with 18 bases between. Study-wide results and limits: Relative to controls, patients with multiple sclerosis showed significantly lower normalized Chao1 diversity. Compared with controls, patients had more of roughly five TRBV segments, including TRBV5-6, TRBV5-1 and TRBV20-1. Clustering by F measure revealed strong co-clustering among samples prepared together in one batch.

Sequencing was performed on blood. V and J are TRBV20-1 and TRBJ2-5; possible D gene TRBD2, 5 bases. The clonotype comes from a girl between 10 and 17 years old with multiple sclerosis. The CDR3 loop is CSAGRRRPEETQYF. DNA for the CDR3: TGCAGTGCTGGACGCCGGAGGCCCGAGGAGACCCAGTACTTC.